This TCR beta chain comes out of a study of patients and donors after allogeneic stem cell transplantation. Trimming took off 5 bases at V and 3 bases at J, with 4 bases between the two ends. The CDR3 covers 12 residues. Per the germline V gene, CDR1 is LGHDT and CDR2 is YNNKEL (reference sequence). One entry per CDR3 protein results from TCRdb running MiXCR on the RT-PCR reads. The repertoire holds 150,000 to 200,000 distinct CDR3 sequences, approximately 30% seen once, with roughly 3% in the top ten. This clonotype was detected many times. Input material: blood, either unsorted or a sorted T cell fraction (not recorded which). The clonotype originates from a human donor who was either an allogeneic HSCT recipient or a stem cell or donor lymphocyte infusion donor (not recorded which). It is not recorded whose cells these are; they may come from a transplant donor. This chain links TRBV3-1 with TRBJ2-2; no reliable D call. The CDR3 region is CASSTYTGELFF. The CDR3 nucleotides read TGTGCCAGCAGCACCTACACCGGGGAGCTGTTTTTT.